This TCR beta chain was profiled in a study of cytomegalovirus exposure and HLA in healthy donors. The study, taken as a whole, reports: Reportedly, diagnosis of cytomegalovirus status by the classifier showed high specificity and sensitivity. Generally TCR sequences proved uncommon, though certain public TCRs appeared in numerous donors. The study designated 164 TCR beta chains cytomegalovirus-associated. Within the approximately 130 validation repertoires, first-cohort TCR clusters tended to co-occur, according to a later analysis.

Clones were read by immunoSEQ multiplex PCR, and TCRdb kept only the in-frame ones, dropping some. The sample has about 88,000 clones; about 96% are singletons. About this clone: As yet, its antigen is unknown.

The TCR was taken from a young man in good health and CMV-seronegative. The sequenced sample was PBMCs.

DNA for the CDR3: TGTGCCAGCAGTTTAGCAGGGCTCGACGAGCAGTACTTC. Translating gives CASSLAGLDEQYF. This sequence joins TRBV28 and TRBJ2-7; maybe TRBD1 (5 bases). The germline V gene encodes CDR1 MDHEN and CDR2 SYDVKM. The CDR3 length is 13 residues. The V end lost 2 bases, the J end lost 5 bases, and 10 bases lay between the germline ends.